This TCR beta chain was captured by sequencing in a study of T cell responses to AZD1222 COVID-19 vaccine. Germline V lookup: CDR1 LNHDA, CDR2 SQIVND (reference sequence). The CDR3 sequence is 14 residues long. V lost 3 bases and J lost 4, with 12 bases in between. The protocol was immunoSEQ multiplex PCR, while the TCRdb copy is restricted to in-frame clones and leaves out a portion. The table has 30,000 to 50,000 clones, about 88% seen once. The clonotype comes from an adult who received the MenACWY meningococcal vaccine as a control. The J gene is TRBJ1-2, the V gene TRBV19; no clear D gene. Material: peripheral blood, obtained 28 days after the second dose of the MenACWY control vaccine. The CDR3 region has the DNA TGTGCCAGTAGTATCGACATATCGGTCTATGGCTACACCTTC. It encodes CASSIDISVYGYTF.